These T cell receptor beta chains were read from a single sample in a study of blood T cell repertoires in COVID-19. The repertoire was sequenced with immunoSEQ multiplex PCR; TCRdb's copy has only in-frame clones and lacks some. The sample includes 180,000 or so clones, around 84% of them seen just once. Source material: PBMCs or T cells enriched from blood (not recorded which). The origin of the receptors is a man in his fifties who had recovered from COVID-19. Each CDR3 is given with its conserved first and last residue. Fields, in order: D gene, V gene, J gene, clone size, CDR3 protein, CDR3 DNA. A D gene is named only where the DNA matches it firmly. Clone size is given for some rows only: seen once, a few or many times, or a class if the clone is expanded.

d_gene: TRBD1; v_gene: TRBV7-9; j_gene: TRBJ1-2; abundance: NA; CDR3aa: CASSSAGTGGGYGYTF; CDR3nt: TGTGCCAGCAGCTCTGCCGGGACAGGGGGGGGATATGGCTACACCTTC
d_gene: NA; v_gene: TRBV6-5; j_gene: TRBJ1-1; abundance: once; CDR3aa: CASSAWQGNTEAFF; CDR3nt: TGTGCCAGCAGCGCCTGGCAGGGTAACACTGAAGCTTTCTTT
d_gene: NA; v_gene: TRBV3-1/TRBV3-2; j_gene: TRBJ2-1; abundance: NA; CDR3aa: CASSHHTEQFF; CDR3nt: TGTGCCAGCAGCCATCACACCGAGCAGTTCTTC
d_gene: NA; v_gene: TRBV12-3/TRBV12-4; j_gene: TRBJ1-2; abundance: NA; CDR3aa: CASGRGGGYTF; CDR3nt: TGTGCCAGCGGTCGGGGGGGTGGCTACACCTTC
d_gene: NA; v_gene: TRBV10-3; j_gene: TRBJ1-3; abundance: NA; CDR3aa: CASGGPGNTIYF; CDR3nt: TGTGCCTCCGGGGGGCCTGGAAACACCATATATTTT
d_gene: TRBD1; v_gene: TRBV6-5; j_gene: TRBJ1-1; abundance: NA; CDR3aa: CASSIDRGHTEAFF; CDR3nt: TGTGCCAGCAGTATAGACAGGGGGCACACTGAAGCTTTCTTT
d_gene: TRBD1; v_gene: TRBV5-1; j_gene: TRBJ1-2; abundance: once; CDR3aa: CASSTVTGDGNYGYTF; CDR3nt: TGCGCCAGCAGCACCGTGACAGGGGACGGGAACTATGGCTACACCTTC
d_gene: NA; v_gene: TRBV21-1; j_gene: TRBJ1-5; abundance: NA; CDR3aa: CASSKQGQGGNQPQHF; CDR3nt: TGTGCCAGCAGCAAGCAAGGACAGGGCGGCAATCAGCCCCAGCATTTT
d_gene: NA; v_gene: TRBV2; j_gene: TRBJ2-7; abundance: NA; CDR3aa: CASTGDSYEQYF; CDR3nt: TGTGCCAGCACAGGGGACTCCTACGAGCAGTACTTC
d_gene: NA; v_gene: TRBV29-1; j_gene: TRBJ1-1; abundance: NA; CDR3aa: CSVIPPTRQTEAFF; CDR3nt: TGCAGCGTTATTCCCCCCACGAGGCAAACTGAAGCTTTCTTT
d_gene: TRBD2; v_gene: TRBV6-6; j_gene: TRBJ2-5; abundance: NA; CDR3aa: CASRPHTAGGPETQYF; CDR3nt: TGTGCCAGCAGGCCCCATACTGCGGGGGGGCCGGAGACCCAGTACTTC
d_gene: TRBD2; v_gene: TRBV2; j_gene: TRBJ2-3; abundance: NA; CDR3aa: CASNLAGGGTDTQYF; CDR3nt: TGTGCCAGCAACCTAGCGGGGGGAGGCACAGATACGCAGTATTTT
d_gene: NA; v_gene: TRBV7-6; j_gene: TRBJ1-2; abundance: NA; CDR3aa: CASSLAAGYGYTF; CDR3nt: TGTGCCAGCAGCTTAGCAGCGGGCTATGGCTACACCTTC
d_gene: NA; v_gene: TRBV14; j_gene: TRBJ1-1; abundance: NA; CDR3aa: CASSQDIGVTEAFF; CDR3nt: TGTGCCAGCAGCCAAGATATCGGGGTCACTGAAGCTTTCTTT
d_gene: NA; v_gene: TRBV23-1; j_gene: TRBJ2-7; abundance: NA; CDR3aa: CASSQRDSGRESEQYF; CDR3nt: TGCGCCAGCAGTCAACGAGACTCCGGACGGGAATCCGAGCAGTACTTC
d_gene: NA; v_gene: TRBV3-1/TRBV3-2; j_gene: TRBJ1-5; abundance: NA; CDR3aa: CASSQSGSDQPQHF; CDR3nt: TGTGCCAGCAGCCAATCAGGGTCGGATCAGCCCCAGCATTTT
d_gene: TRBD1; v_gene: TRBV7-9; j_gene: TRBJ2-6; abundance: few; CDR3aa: CASSPDRDRMFGANVLTF; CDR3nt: TGTGCCAGCAGCCCAGACCGGGACAGGATGTTTGGGGCCAACGTCCTGACTTTC
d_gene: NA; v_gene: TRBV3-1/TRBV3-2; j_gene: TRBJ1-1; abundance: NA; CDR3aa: CASSQEGAPAFF; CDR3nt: TGTGCCAGCAGCCAAGAAGGGGCTCCGGCTTTCTTT
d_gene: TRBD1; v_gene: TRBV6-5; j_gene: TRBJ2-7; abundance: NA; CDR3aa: CASSLTRTGGVEQYF; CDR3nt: TGTGCCAGCAGTCTCACCCGGACAGGGGGCGTCGAGCAGTACTTC
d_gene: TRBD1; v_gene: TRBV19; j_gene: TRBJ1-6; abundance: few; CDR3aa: CASSDAGQGNSPLHF; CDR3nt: TGTGCCAGTAGCGATGCGGGACAGGGAAATTCACCCCTCCACTTT